The rows below give T cell receptor beta chains drawn from one sample of a study of T-cell reconstitution after alpha-beta-depleted transplantation in children. TCRdb analysed the PCR reads with MiXCR anew, one entry per CDR3 protein. The table records roughly 500,000 distinct CDR3 sequences, around 13% of them present only once. Source: PBMCs from the stem cell graft donor, taken from the stem cell graft. The source of these receptors is a human donor who donated a stem cell graft to a child with combined immunodeficiency. CDR3s include the opening cysteine and the closing phenylalanine or tryptophan. The D gene is left open where the match is weak. Some rows have no size entry. The others give once, few or many, or a class for an expanded clone.

abundance: few
j_gene: TRBJ1-1
d_gene: -
v_gene: TRBV6-5
CDR3aa: CASSYSRTTETEAFF
CDR3nt: TGTGCCAGCAGTTACTCCCGGACGACGGAGACTGAAGCTTTCTTT

abundance: many
j_gene: TRBJ1-1
d_gene: -
v_gene: TRBV27
CDR3aa: CASSLVGPLQEAFF
CDR3nt: TGTGCCAGCAGTTTAGTTGGGCCCCTCCAAGAAGCTTTCTTT

abundance: many
j_gene: TRBJ2-1
d_gene: -
v_gene: TRBV7-2
CDR3aa: CASSLMPAQGGNEQFF
CDR3nt: TGTGCCAGCAGCTTAATGCCGGCACAGGGGGGGAATGAGCAGTTCTTC

abundance: many
j_gene: TRBJ2-1
d_gene: TRBD2
v_gene: TRBV6-5
CDR3aa: CASSRTSGEYNEQFF
CDR3nt: TGTGCCAGCAGTCGGACTAGCGGGGAGTACAATGAGCAGTTCTTC

abundance: few
j_gene: TRBJ2-1
d_gene: TRBD2
v_gene: TRBV2
CDR3aa: CARSMGASGSYNEQFF
CDR3nt: TGTGCCAGGTCAATGGGGGCTAGCGGGTCTTACAATGAGCAGTTCTTC

abundance: -
j_gene: TRBJ2-7
d_gene: -
v_gene: TRBV11-2
CDR3aa: CASSLVPDTYEQYF
CDR3nt: TGTGCCAGCAGCTTAGTCCCAGACACCTACGAGCAGTACTTC

abundance: many
j_gene: TRBJ2-2
d_gene: TRBD1
v_gene: TRBV15
CDR3aa: CATSRDRVAGELFF
CDR3nt: TGTGCCACCAGCAGGGACAGGGTAGCCGGGGAGCTGTTTTTT

abundance: few
j_gene: TRBJ2-7
d_gene: -
v_gene: TRBV4-3
CDR3aa: CASSQDLNRESEQYF
CDR3nt: TGCGCCAGCAGCCAAGATTTGAACAGGGAAAGCGAGCAGTACTTC

abundance: many
j_gene: TRBJ2-7
d_gene: -
v_gene: TRBV13
CDR3aa: CASSWPKVSGKQYF
CDR3nt: TGTGCCAGCAGCTGGCCCAAGGTGTCGGGTAAGCAGTACTTC

abundance: -
j_gene: TRBJ2-7
d_gene: TRBD2
v_gene: TRBV5-1
CDR3aa: CASSLAGSSGPYEQYF
CDR3nt: TGCGCCAGCAGCTTGGCGGGGTCTAGCGGGCCCTACGAGCAGTACTTC

abundance: many
j_gene: TRBJ2-3
d_gene: TRBD2
v_gene: TRBV10-3
CDR3aa: CAISEERGSTDTQYF
CDR3nt: TGTGCCATCAGTGAGGAGCGGGGAAGCACAGATACGCAGTATTTT

abundance: -
j_gene: TRBJ2-1
d_gene: TRBD2
v_gene: TRBV6-2/TRBV6-3
CDR3aa: CASSGTSALYNEQFF
CDR3nt: TGTGCCAGCAGTGGGACTAGCGCGCTCTACAATGAGCAGTTCTTC

abundance: many
j_gene: TRBJ2-7
d_gene: TRBD1
v_gene: TRBV20-1
CDR3aa: CSARWTGSYEQYF
CDR3nt: TGCAGTGCTAGATGGACAGGCTCCTACGAGCAGTACTTC

abundance: many
j_gene: TRBJ2-5
d_gene: -
v_gene: TRBV29-1
CDR3aa: CSVEVARGETQYF
CDR3nt: TGCAGCGTTGAAGTTGCCAGGGGAGAGACCCAGTACTTC

abundance: many
j_gene: TRBJ2-3
d_gene: TRBD2
v_gene: TRBV6-5
CDR3aa: CASSLLGTRADTQYF
CDR3nt: TGTGCCAGCAGTCTCCTCGGGACTAGAGCAGATACGCAGTATTTT

abundance: -
j_gene: TRBJ2-3
d_gene: -
v_gene: TRBV12-3/TRBV12-4
CDR3aa: CASSLEVNPTDTQYF
CDR3nt: TGTGCCAGCAGTTTAGAAGTAAACCCCACAGATACGCAGTATTTT

abundance: few
j_gene: TRBJ2-3
d_gene: TRBD2
v_gene: TRBV7-2
CDR3aa: CASSLVASGVNTDTQYF
CDR3nt: TGTGCCAGCAGCTTAGTCGCTAGCGGGGTTAACACAGATACGCAGTATTTT

abundance: few
j_gene: TRBJ2-7
d_gene: -
v_gene: TRBV3-1
CDR3aa: CASRDSVRESYEQYF
CDR3nt: TGTGCCAGCAGGGATAGCGTCCGGGAGAGCTACGAGCAGTACTTC

abundance: many
j_gene: TRBJ2-1
d_gene: TRBD1
v_gene: TRBV24-1
CDR3aa: CATSDYPTGGLGGEQFF
CDR3nt: TGTGCCACCAGTGACTACCCGACAGGGGGTTTGGGTGGTGAGCAGTTCTTC

abundance: few
j_gene: TRBJ2-7
d_gene: TRBD2
v_gene: TRBV15
CDR3aa: CATSRALAVTYEQYF
CDR3nt: TGTGCCACCAGCAGAGCACTAGCGGTAACCTACGAGCAGTACTTC

abundance: few
j_gene: TRBJ2-3
d_gene: -
v_gene: TRBV20-1
CDR3aa: CSARSTGARNTQYF
CDR3nt: TGCAGTGCTAGGAGTACCGGGGCTCGGAATACGCAGTATTTT

abundance: -
j_gene: TRBJ2-7
d_gene: -
v_gene: TRBV6-5
CDR3aa: CASSYWGEVGYEQYF
CDR3nt: TGTGCCAGCAGTTACTGGGGGGAGGTAGGCTACGAGCAGTACTTC

abundance: -
j_gene: TRBJ2-2
d_gene: TRBD2
v_gene: TRBV9
CDR3aa: CASSPGLAGGLTGELFF
CDR3nt: TGTGCCAGCAGCCCCGGACTAGCGGGGGGCCTCACCGGGGAGCTGTTTTTT

abundance: many
j_gene: TRBJ2-1
d_gene: TRBD2
v_gene: TRBV9
CDR3aa: CASSVEGSGVLAREQFF
CDR3nt: TGTGCCAGCAGCGTAGAAGGTAGCGGGGTGTTAGCGCGTGAGCAGTTCTTC

abundance: -
j_gene: TRBJ2-2
d_gene: TRBD1
v_gene: TRBV15
CDR3aa: CATSRERQGVYTGELFF
CDR3nt: TGTGCCACCAGCAGAGAGAGACAGGGGGTGTATACCGGGGAGCTGTTTTTT

abundance: few
j_gene: TRBJ2-1
d_gene: -
v_gene: TRBV12-3/TRBV12-4
CDR3aa: CASSLGYLTYNEQFF
CDR3nt: TGTGCCAGCAGTCTCGGGTATTTGACCTACAATGAGCAGTTCTTC

abundance: many
j_gene: TRBJ1-5
d_gene: -
v_gene: TRBV5-5
CDR3aa: CASSLDDTDQPQHF
CDR3nt: TGTGCCAGCAGCTTGGACGATACGGATCAGCCCCAGCATTTT

abundance: few
j_gene: TRBJ2-1
d_gene: -
v_gene: TRBV5-6
CDR3aa: CASSLAGSDNEQFF
CDR3nt: TGTGCCAGCAGCTTGGCGGGGTCGGACAATGAGCAGTTCTTC

abundance: -
j_gene: TRBJ1-2
d_gene: TRBD1
v_gene: TRBV12-3/TRBV12-4
CDR3aa: CASSFGGTGKNYGYTF
CDR3nt: TGTGCCAGCAGCTTTGGAGGGACAGGAAAAAACTATGGCTACACCTTC

abundance: -
j_gene: TRBJ2-1
d_gene: TRBD2
v_gene: TRBV19
CDR3aa: CASSIDASGAYNEQFF
CDR3nt: TGTGCCAGTAGTATTGACGCTAGCGGCGCCTACAATGAGCAGTTCTTC

abundance: many
j_gene: TRBJ2-1
d_gene: TRBD1
v_gene: TRBV27
CDR3aa: CASSLGDSSDLGLHYNEQFF
CDR3nt: TGTGCCAGCAGTTTAGGGGACAGTTCTGACCTGGGGTTGCACTACAATGAGCAGTTCTTC

abundance: -
j_gene: TRBJ2-5
d_gene: TRBD2
v_gene: TRBV19
CDR3aa: CASSSPPSGHQETQYF
CDR3nt: TGTGCCAGTAGTTCCCCCCCTAGCGGACACCAAGAGACCCAGTACTTC

abundance: few
j_gene: TRBJ2-3
d_gene: -
v_gene: TRBV4-3
CDR3aa: CASSHRDMSTDTQYF
CDR3nt: TGCGCCAGCAGCCACCGGGACATGAGCACAGATACGCAGTATTTT

abundance: many
j_gene: TRBJ1-5
d_gene: -
v_gene: TRBV4-2
CDR3aa: CASSLTNQPQHF
CDR3nt: TGTGCCAGCAGCCTCACAAATCAGCCCCAGCATTTT

abundance: -
j_gene: TRBJ2-2
d_gene: -
v_gene: TRBV7-8
CDR3aa: CASSFPETPNTGELFF
CDR3nt: TGTGCCAGCAGCTTTCCAGAGACACCTAACACCGGGGAGCTGTTTTTT

abundance: -
j_gene: TRBJ2-7
d_gene: TRBD2
v_gene: TRBV18
CDR3aa: CASSPLREGLSF
CDR3nt: TGTGCCAGCTCACCACTGAGGGAGGGCCTCAGCTTC